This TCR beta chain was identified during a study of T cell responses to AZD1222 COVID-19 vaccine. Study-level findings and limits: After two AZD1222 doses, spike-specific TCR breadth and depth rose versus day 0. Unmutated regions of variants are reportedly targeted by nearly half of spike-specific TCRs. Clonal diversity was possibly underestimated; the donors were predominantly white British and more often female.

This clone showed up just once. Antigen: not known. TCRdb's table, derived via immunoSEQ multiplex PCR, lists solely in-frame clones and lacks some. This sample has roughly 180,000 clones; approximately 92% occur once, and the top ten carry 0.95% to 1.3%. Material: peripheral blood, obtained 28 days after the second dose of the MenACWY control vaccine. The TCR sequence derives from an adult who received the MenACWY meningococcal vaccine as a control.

The CDR3 spells CASSPRQGDQPQHF. In DNA form, the CDR3 reads TGTGCCAGCAGTCCCAGACAGGGGGATCAGCCCCAGCATTTT. The chain is built from TRBV27 and TRBJ1-5; 9 bases line up with TRBD1. The CDR3 extends over 14 amino acids. Germline assignment: CDR1 MNHEY and CDR2 SMNVEV (reference sequence). Germline trimming cut 5 bases from V and 5 bases from J; bases unmatched to any gene: 4.